Shown below are 8 T cell receptor beta chains from a single sample sequenced in a study of beta chain features in type 1 diabetes. Study observations and caveats: Researchers report that Type 1 diabetes patients had moderately but significantly shorter TCRB CDR3s across all four CD4+ subsets.

Of the isolated RNA, all was reverse transcribed, and so the sequenced material was expressed TCRB transcripts. Here immunoSEQ multiplex PCR was the method, and the copy in TCRdb shows in-frame clones only, minus some. Here the sample spans approximately 170,000 clones, around 7.8% being singletons. These receptors are not linked to any known antigen. The sample comprised central memory CD4+ T cells from blood. The receptors originated from a woman between 40 and 50 years old with type 1 diabetes.

The chain is built from TRBV11-3 and TRBJ2-3; no reliable D call. Trimming took 3 bases from V and 0 from J, leaving 7 bases between them. Germline CDR1 is SGHNT and CDR2 is YENEEA. CDR3 length equals 14 residues. The CDR3: CASSLRQSTDTQYF. Written as DNA, the CDR3 is TGTGCCAGCAGCTTGAGGCAGAGCACAGATACGCAGTATTTT.

The gene calls are TRBV6-5 and TRBJ2-5, with D maybe TRBD2 (5 bases). Deletions cut 4 bases from V and 5 bases from J, with 20 bases between. Germline CDR1 reads MNHEY; CDR2 reads SVGAGI. The CDR3 extends over 16 amino acids. The CDR3 DNA is TGTGCCAGCAGTTCTGGTCGGGGAACATTCGGGGAGACCCAGTACTTC. Translation: CASSSGRGTFGETQYF.

This clone was seen only a few times. This rearrangement joins TRBV11-2 to TRBJ2-5; 10 nucleotides match TRBD2. The V segment lost 1 base and the J segment 2 bases; nucleotides outside the gene matches: 4. CDR1 and CDR2 (germline): SGHAT, FQNNGV. This CDR3 contains 16 residues. CDR3 DNA sequence: TGTGCCAGCAGCTTAGGGACTAGCGGAGGTCAAGAGACCCAGTACTTC. This sequence encodes CASSLGTSGGQETQYF.

The rearrangement joins TRBV4-3 to TRBJ2-7; 12 bases agree with TRBD2. Germline CDR1 and CDR2: LGHNA and YSLEER. This CDR3 comprises 17 residues. Trimming removed 4 bases from V and 0 bases from J; junction bases left unmatched: 7. CDR3 bases: TGCGCCAGCAGCCCTTCTCTGACTAGCGGGGGCTCCTACGAGCAGTACTTC. Translated, it gives CASSPSLTSGGSYEQYF.

The chain is built from TRBV28 and TRBJ2-7; the match to TRBD1 covers 9 bases. Germline V gene data show CDR1 as MDHEN and CDR2 as SYDVKM. V lost 6 bases, J lost 2 bases, and 8 bases stayed unmatched. The CDR3 has 15 residues. CDR3 sequence (DNA): TGTGCCAGCAGGTTACTGGGACAGGGAGCCTACGAGCAGTACTTC. Translating gives CASRLLGQGAYEQYF.

The chain links TRBV19 to TRBJ2-5; D is uncertain. The CDR3 contains 15 residues. Deletions cut 3 bases from V and 2 bases from J, with 13 bases between. The V gene's germline CDR1 is LNHDA and CDR2 SQIVND (reference sequence). The CDR3 nucleotides read TGTGCCAGTAGTATCGCTTCTGGCTCGCAAGAGACCCAGTACTTC. Translating gives CASSIASGSQETQYF.

Turning to this clone: Possible read error: a much larger clone is one base away. The chain combines TRBV5-1 with TRBJ2-2; D gene unclear. The CDR3 runs 14 residues. Trimming stripped 2 bases from V and 1 base from J, with 6 bases between. The germline V gene has CDR1 SGHRS and CDR2 YFSETQ. CDR3 bases: TGCGCCAGCAGCTTTACCGGGAACACCGGGGAGCTGTTTTTT. The encoded protein is CASSFTGNTGELFF. Looking up the rest from reference TRBV5-1 and TRBJ2-2 gives the full variable domain: KAGVTQTPRYLIKTRGQQVTLSCSPISGHRSVSWYQQTPGQGLQFLFEYFSETQRNKGNFPGRFSGRQFSNSRSEMNVSTLELGDSALYLCASSFTGNTGELFFGEGSRLTVL.

The genes are TRBV6-5 and TRBJ2-1, with 12 bases fitting TRBD2. V gave up 0 bases and J gave up 7 bases; unmatched junction bases: 4. CDR3 length: 16 amino acids. Germline V gene data show CDR1 as MNHEY and CDR2 as SVGAGI. The CDR3 nucleotides are TGTGCCAGCAGTTACTCGACTAGCGGGGGAAGGAATGAGCAGTTCTTC. Translated: CASSYSTSGGRNEQFF.